These 21 T cell receptor beta chains came from one sample sequenced in a study of blood T cell repertoires in COVID-19. Method: immunoSEQ multiplex PCR; TCRdb's copy keeps in-frame clones and lacks some. The sample carries approximately 35,000 clones, about 80% recorded once. Specimen: peripheral blood. Receptor source: a man older than 75 with acute or convalescent COVID-19.

In its sample, this clone was seen a few times. V gene TRBV6-5 combines with J gene TRBJ1-3; D unresolved. V shed 2 bases and J shed 0 bases, with 5 bases lying between them. The CDR3 length is 14 residues. CDR1 and CDR2 (germline): MNHEY, SVGAGI. The CDR3 DNA sequence: TGTGCCAGCAGTTACACGAGCTCTGGAAACACCATATATTTT. Its protein is CASSYTSSGNTIYF.

The gene calls are TRBV11-2 and TRBJ2-1; TRBD2 might be the D (5 bases). V was pared by 5 bases and J by 4 bases, with 18 bases between. The V gene's germline CDR1 is SGHAT and CDR2 FQNNGV. CDR3 length equals 16 residues. CDR3 sequence (DNA): TGTGCCAGCAGCCCCCCGGGGTGGCTTGGATACAATGAGCAGTTCTTC. This codes for CASSPPGWLGYNEQFF.

The chain has TRBV5-4 and TRBJ1-6, with 7 bases fitting TRBD1. This CDR3 spans 15 amino acids. Germline CDR1 SGHNT, CDR2 YYREEE (reference sequence). V shed 5 bases, J shed 7 bases, and the junction held 9 bases outside the gene matches. The CDR3 nucleotides read TGTGCCAGCAGATTAGGACAGGAGAGAAATTCACCCCTCCACTTT. The encoded protein is CASRLGQERNSPLHF.

This clone was counted once. The chain recombines TRBV2 with TRBJ2-1; 10 positions match TRBD2. The CDR3 has 14 residues. Germline V gene data show CDR1 as SNHLY and CDR2 as FYNNEI. V gave up 4 bases and J gave up 9 bases; unmatched junction bases: 6. CDR3 DNA sequence: TGTGCCAGCAGTGGAGATAGCGGGAGGCCTGAGCAGTTCTTC. Its protein product is CASSGDSGRPEQFF.

J is TRBJ2-7 and V is TRBV19, with 10 positions matching TRBD1. J lost 3 bases, V lost 6 bases, and 5 bases had no gene match. The CDR3 runs 14 residues. Looked up from germline, CDR1 is LNHDA and CDR2 is SQIVND (reference sequence). DNA of the CDR3: TGTGCCAGTAGCCCGACAGGGGGCCGCTACGAGCAGTACTTC. Its translation: CASSPTGGRYEQYF.

CDR3 sequence reads: CASSHRRLARETQYF. CDR3 sequence (DNA): TGTGCCAGCAGCCACCGAAGACTAGCGAGAGAGACCCAGTACTTC. The rearrangement links TRBV14 to TRBJ2-5; 8 bases match TRBD2. The ends lost 3 bases at V and 4 bases at J; junction bases unmatched: 7. Germline lookup yields CDR1 SGHDN and CDR2 FVKESK. This CDR3 has 15 amino acids.

The V and J genes are TRBV15 and TRBJ2-5, with D possibly being TRBD2 (5 bases). CDR1 LNHNV and CDR2 YYDKDF come from the germline V gene (reference sequence). The CDR3 consists of 14 residues. Deletions cut 8 bases from V and 2 bases from J, with 15 bases between. The CDR3 reads CATAVRGPQETQYF. CDR3 coding DNA: TGTGCCACCGCAGTCCGGGGTCCACAAGAGACCCAGTACTTC.

The chain couples TRBV5-3 to TRBJ2-1; 13 bases are shared with TRBD2. TRBV5-3 is filed as an ORF, its function uncertain. The CDR3 spans 16 residues. V lost 4 bases and J lost 6; bases outside the gene matches: 7. The CDR3 nucleotides are TGTGCCAGAAGCCATGGACTAGCGGGAGAGGGCAATGAGCAGTTCTTC. It encodes CARSHGLAGEGNEQFF.

The chain is built from TRBV6-2 or TRBV6-3 and TRBJ2-7, with D hard to call. CDR3 length: 14 residues. Germline CDR1 reads MNHEY; CDR2 reads SVGEGT. The ends were cut back, 5 bases at V and 2 bases at J, with 13 bases in the middle. CDR3 nucleotide sequence: TGTGCCAGCAGTCAAAACGACTGGCCCTACGAGCAGTACTTC. Protein product: CASSQNDWPYEQYF.

The V gene is TRBV23-1, the J gene TRBJ1-6, with 9 positions matching TRBD1. TRBV23-1 is flagged as an ORF with uncertain function. The CDR3 is 16 residues long. V lost 3 bases, J lost 7 bases, and 7 bases stayed unmatched. CDR3 DNA sequence: TGCGCCAGCAGTCATGGAGGCGGGACAGGGAATTCACCCCTCCACTTT. As protein: CASSHGGGTGNSPLHF.

The chain has TRBV5-1 and TRBJ2-5; D is perhaps TRBD1 (5 bases). Germline values: CDR1 SGHRS, CDR2 YFSETQ. Trimming removed 0 bases from V and 0 bases from J, with 9 bases in between. This CDR3 is 15 amino acids long. CDR3 protein: CASSLATVNQETQYF. DNA of the CDR3: TGCGCCAGCAGCTTGGCGACAGTGAACCAAGAGACCCAGTACTTC. Full variable domain (rest looked up from reference TRBV5-1 and TRBJ2-5): KAGVTQTPRYLIKTRGQQVTLSCSPISGHRSVSWYQQTPGQGLQFLFEYFSETQRNKGNFPGRFSGRQFSNSRSEMNVSTLELGDSALYLCASSLATVNQETQYFGPGTRLLVL.

J is TRBJ2-2 and V is TRBV4-2; 10 positions agree with TRBD1. This CDR3 spans 16 amino acids. Trimming removed 4 bases from V and 1 base from J; junction bases left unmatched: 3. Germline CDR1 LGHNA, CDR2 YNFKEQ. In DNA, the CDR3 is TGTGCCAGCAGCCCAGGACAGGGGGAGAACACCGGGGAGCTGTTTTTT. It encodes CASSPGQGENTGELFF.

The chain is built from TRBV11-3 and TRBJ2-5; TRBD1 aligns across 7 bases. Germline assignment: CDR1 SGHNT and CDR2 YENEEA. With V trimmed by 1 base and J by 6 bases, 5 bases remained unmatched. The CDR3 is made up of 14 amino acids. The CDR3 reads CASSLGARGKTQYF. CDR3 in DNA: TGTGCCAGCAGCTTAGGCGCCAGGGGGAAGACCCAGTACTTC.

J is TRBJ2-1 and V is TRBV5-1; D is uncertain. The CDR3 is made up of 11 amino acids. Between the trimmed V and J ends, which lost 0 bases and 12 bases, there was a span of 7 bases. Looked up from germline, CDR1 is SGHRS and CDR2 is YFSETQ. Here the CDR3 DNA reads TGCGCCAGCAGCTTGGATATCGGGCAGTTCTTC. It yields the protein CASSLDIGQFF.

This clone was recorded once. The J gene is TRBJ1-2, the V gene TRBV5-6, with a tentative D call TRBD1 (5 bases). V lost 2 bases to trimming and J lost 0 bases, with 14 bases between them. There are 16 residues in the CDR3. In germline, CDR1 is SGHDT, CDR2 YYEEEE. CDR3 protein: CASSFRQRRPNYGYTF. In DNA, the CDR3 is TGTGCCAGCAGCTTCCGACAGAGGCGGCCTAACTATGGCTACACCTTC.

The J gene is TRBJ1-4, the V gene TRBV15; D is undetermined. The CDR3 totals 13 residues. Germline CDR1 is LNHNV and CDR2 is YYDKDF (reference sequence). Trimming removed 1 base at V and 8 bases at J, with 8 bases between. The DNA for the CDR3 is TGTGCCACCAGCAGAGTTCCTTCGGAAAAACTGTTTTTT. Encoded protein: CATSRVPSEKLFF.

The chain employs TRBV4-3 and TRBJ1-3; the D is unclear. The CDR3 has 16 amino acids. V was trimmed by 0 bases and J by 0 bases, leaving 9 bases between them. Germline lookup yields CDR1 LGHNA and CDR2 YSLEER. The CDR3 sequence: CASSQDGTASGNTIYF. For the CDR3, the DNA is TGCGCCAGCAGCCAAGATGGAACAGCCTCTGGAAACACCATATATTTT.

The chain employs TRBV28 and TRBJ2-1; no definite D call. The germline V gene encodes CDR1 MDHEN and CDR2 SYDVKM. The CDR3 covers 16 residues. V was shortened by 6 bases and J by 3 bases, with 18 bases between the two germline ends. For the CDR3, the DNA is TGTGCCAGCAGCCCATCAAGTCTGGGCAACTACAATGAGCAGTTCTTC. Protein: CASSPSSLGNYNEQFF.

The sample holds one count of this clone. The chain carries TRBV27 and TRBJ2-3; 9 bases match TRBD2. The CDR3 has 14 residues. The V gene end was trimmed by 5 bases and the J gene end by 6 bases; junction bases not matched to a gene: 6. The germline CDR1 and CDR2 sequences are MNHEY and SMNVEV (reference sequence). The CDR3 DNA follows: TGTGCCAGCAGTCCGGCGGGGGGGTTGGATACGCAGTATTTT. Its translation: CASSPAGGLDTQYF.

This clone was found many times. The chain couples TRBV5-1 to TRBJ2-3; 10 bases fit TRBD2. This CDR3 is built from 15 residues. Germline V gene data show CDR1 as SGHRS and CDR2 as YFSETQ. The J segment lost 8 bases and the V segment lost 4 bases, leaving 10 bases of the junction unmatched. CDR3 sequence: CASSLGASGSGTQYF. In DNA, the CDR3 is TGCGCCAGCAGCCTAGGGGCTAGCGGGAGCGGTACGCAGTATTTT.

This chain uses TRBV7-2 with TRBJ2-1; no clear D gene. CDR3 length: 13 amino acids. Germline CDR1 is SGHTA and CDR2 is FQGNSA. V gave up 1 base and J gave up 7 bases, with 8 bases separating them. CDR3 sequence reads: CASSLGTGNEQFF. The CDR3 region has the DNA TGTGCCAGCAGCTTAGGAACCGGTAATGAGCAGTTCTTC.